This T cell receptor (beta chain) came from a study of T cell responses to AZD1222 COVID-19 vaccine. Of note for this clone: Its antigen remains unknown.

Study-wide results and limits: A mostly white British donor set with more females was recruited, and clonal diversity was possibly underestimated.

Clones were sequenced by immunoSEQ multiplex PCR, and TCRdb holds only the in-frame ones, with some missing. The table records 110,000 or so clones, about nine tenths of them present only once. The ends were cut back, 3 bases at V and 6 bases at J, with 17 bases in the middle. The CDR3 extends over 15 amino acids. Germline V gives CDR1 MDHEN, CDR2 SYDVKM. V and J are TRBV28 and TRBJ1-2; D is unresolved. This sequence was found in an adult who received the AZD1222 COVID-19 vaccine. The sequencing here drew on peripheral blood, taken 28 days after the second AZD1222 dose. CDR3 sequence (DNA): TGTGCCAGCAGTTTCTCCCGGACGGCCTGGGATGGCTACACCTTC. Amino acid sequence: CASSFSRTAWDGYTF.